Presented here are 23 T cell receptor beta chains from one specimen sequenced in a study of neurological immune-mediated disorders. MiXCR was run by TCRdb on the 5' RACE reads, yielding one entry per CDR3 protein. The sample comprises about 120,000 distinct CDR3 sequences, roughly 3.2% of which are singletons, and 1.3% rests with the top ten. The sequenced material came from PBMCs. These TCRs come from a woman in her thirties with multiple sclerosis.

This clonotype was counted ten times or more. The junction and the germline gene differ at one end; a read error may be behind it. The gene calls are TRBV7-9 and TRBJ2-7; D is uncertain. Germline values: CDR1 SEHNR, CDR2 FQNEAQ (reference sequence). CDR3 length: 13 amino acids. The CDR3 DNA follows: TGTGCAAGCAGGACCGCTAGCTCCTACGAGCAGTACTTC. It encodes CASRTASSYEQYF. The variable domain in full, with the rest retrieved from reference TRBV7-9 and TRBJ2-7, is DTGVSQNPRHKITKRGQNVTFRCDPISEHNRLYWYRQTLGQGPEFLTYFQNEAQLEKSRLLSDRFSAERPKGSFSTLEIQRTEQGDSAMYLCASRTASSYEQYFGPGTRLTVT.

This clonotype has ten or more counts. The chain has TRBV6-2 or TRBV6-3 and TRBJ1-1, with no clear D. From germline, CDR1 is MNHEY and CDR2 SVGEGT. This CDR3 has 13 amino acids. Trimming pared 5 bases from V and 4 bases from J, leaving 11 bases between. The DNA for the CDR3 is TGTGCCAGCAGTGACACCCGTTTCACTGAAGCTTTCTTT. Translation gives CASSDTRFTEAFF.

This clonotype came up many times. V and J are TRBV5-6 and TRBJ2-3; D is ambiguous. The CDR3 is made up of 12 amino acids. The germline V gene has CDR1 SGHDT and CDR2 YYEEEE. The V end was cut by 5 bases, the J end by 1 base, with 5 bases between. The CDR3 DNA follows: TGTGCCAGCAGGGACGGCACAGATACGCAGTATTTT. Protein sequence: CASRDGTDTQYF.

This clonotype was counted between two and nine times. The CDR3 loop is CASGDRDYEQYF. DNA for the CDR3: TGCGCCAGTGGGGACAGGGACTACGAGCAGTACTTC. The rearrangement uses TRBV5-1 and TRBJ2-7; 9 positions match TRBD1. The germline gives CDR1 SGHRS, CDR2 YFSETQ. The CDR3 has 12 amino acids. J gave up 3 bases and V 8 bases, and 3 bases lay outside the gene matches. Full variable domain (missing parts from reference TRBV5-1 and TRBJ2-7): KAGVTQTPRYLIKTRGQQVTLSCSPISGHRSVSWYQQTPGQGLQFLFEYFSETQRNKGNFPGRFSGRQFSNSRSEMNVSTLELGDSALYLCASGDRDYEQYFGPGTRLTVT.

This clonotype was detected many times. The chain employs TRBV3-1 and TRBJ2-1, with 7 bases that match TRBD1. Trimming took 4 bases from V and 10 from J; bases not matched to a gene: 7. The CDR3 has 13 residues. The V gene's germline CDR1 is LGHDT and CDR2 YNNKEL (reference sequence). DNA for the CDR3: TGTGCCAGCAGCCGCTTACAGGGGCTGGAGCAGTTCTTC. It yields the protein CASSRLQGLEQFF.

This clonotype came up many times. The CDR3 loop is CASSLESGTITDTQYF. CDR3 nucleotide sequence: TGTGCCAGCAGCTTGGAGTCGGGGACGATCACAGATACGCAGTATTTT. V usage is TRBV5-5 and J usage is TRBJ2-3; the D call may be TRBD1 or TRBD2 (5 bases each). The CDR3 loop spans 16 amino acids. Germline V lookup: CDR1 SGHKS, CDR2 YYEKEE (reference sequence). Trimming stripped 0 bases from V and 2 bases from J, with 13 bases between.

This clonotype has just a few counts. CDR3 in amino acids: CASSGTTSTEAFF. CDR3 DNA sequence: TGTGCCAGCAGCGGGACAACAAGCACTGAAGCTTTCTTT. The chain has TRBV9 and TRBJ1-1, with D tentatively TRBD1 (5 bases). The CDR3 sequence is 13 residues long. Germline CDR1 reads SGDLS; CDR2 reads YYNGEE. Trimming removed 3 bases at V and 4 bases at J, with 10 bases between.

This clonotype was seen ten or more times. This chain links TRBV20-1 with TRBJ2-3, with 12 positions matching TRBD2. Germline trimming cut 0 bases from V and 5 bases from J; bases unmatched to any gene: 6. The CDR3 loop spans 16 amino acids. Germline CDR1 reads DFQATT; CDR2 reads SNEGSKA (reference sequence). The CDR3 loop is CSARDYASGGEDTQYF. The DNA of the CDR3 is TGCAGTGCTAGAGATTACGCTAGCGGGGGGGAAGATACGCAGTATTTT.

This clonotype was seen ten or more times. The chain links TRBV5-1 to TRBJ1-5; D is uncertain. Trimming removed 0 bases at V and 3 bases at J, with 10 bases between. The CDR3 spans 15 residues. The germline V gene has CDR1 SGHRS and CDR2 YFSETQ. The CDR3 DNA is TGCGCCAGCAGCTTGGTTGGTGGGAACAATCAGCCCCAGCATTTT. This codes for CASSLVGGNNQPQHF.

This clonotype occurred many times. V usage is TRBV6-5 and J usage is TRBJ2-7, with 7 nucleotides matching TRBD2. Germline CDR1 is MNHEY and CDR2 is SVGAGI. The CDR3 contains 15 residues. J gave up 2 bases and V 6 bases, and 10 bases lay outside the gene matches. The CDR3 DNA reads as TGTGCCAGCAGCCGACCTTGGGAGGGGACCTACGAGCAGTACTTC. Its protein product is CASSRPWEGTYEQYF.

This clonotype showed up many times. V and J are TRBV15 and TRBJ1-1; D is undetermined. Germline V lookup: CDR1 LNHNV, CDR2 YYDKDF (reference sequence). Trimming pared 4 bases from V and 4 bases from J, leaving 13 bases between. This CDR3 region has 14 residues. The CDR3 loop reads CATSTYRGSTEAFF. For the CDR3, the DNA is TGTGCCACCAGCACCTACCGGGGTTCCACTGAAGCTTTCTTT. Combining the CDR3 with reference TRBV15 and TRBJ1-1 gives the whole variable domain DAMVIQNPRYQVTQFGKPVTLSCSQTLNHNVMYWYQQKSSQAPKLLFHYYDKDFNNEADTPDNFQSRRPNTSFCFLDIRSPGLGDTAMYLCATSTYRGSTEAFFGQGTRLTVV.

This clonotype was seen many times. This rearrangement joins TRBV5-8 to TRBJ2-7; weak D call: TRBD1 (6 bases). V dropped 2 bases and J dropped 0 bases, with 15 bases sitting between them. The germline CDR1 and CDR2 sequences are SGHTS and YDEGEE. There are 16 residues in the CDR3. In nucleotides, the CDR3 is TGTGCCAGCAGCTTCCTACCTACAGGGAACTCCTACGAGCAGTACTTC. As protein: CASSFLPTGNSYEQYF.

This clonotype showed up many times. The chain links TRBV18 to TRBJ2-1; no definite D call. This CDR3 has 12 residues. Germline loops: CDR1 KGHSH, CDR2 LQKENI. The germline V and J ends were trimmed by 2 bases and 5 bases, with 4 bases remaining between them. CDR3 in amino acids: CASSPDHNEQFF. The CDR3 bases are TGTGCCAGCTCACCAGACCACAATGAGCAGTTCTTC.

This clonotype has at least ten counts. This chain connects TRBV14 to TRBJ2-3, with 7 bases identical to TRBD2. V shed 1 base and J 1 base; nucleotides not matched to a gene: 2. The CDR3 is 15 residues long. The germline V gene has CDR1 SGHDN and CDR2 FVKESK. The CDR3 reads CASSQGGLRTDTQYF. The DNA for the CDR3 is TGTGCCAGCAGCCAAGGGGGACTACGCACAGATACGCAGTATTTT.

This clonotype has a count of ten or more. The genes are TRBV20-1 and TRBJ2-1, with 7 positions matching TRBD2. From germline, CDR1 is DFQATT and CDR2 SNEGSKA (reference sequence). This CDR3 is built from 12 residues. V dropped 4 bases and J dropped 6; count of bases not matched to a gene: 3. The DNA for the CDR3 is TGCAGTGCTAAGGGAGGGAGCAATGAGCAGTTCTTC. Amino acid sequence: CSAKGGSNEQFF.

This sequence joins TRBV4-1 and TRBJ2-3; 7 nucleotides match TRBD2. The CDR3 length is 16 residues. V trimming: 4 bases; J trimming: 6 bases; junction bases outside the gene matches: 13. The germline gives CDR1 MGHRA, CDR2 YSYEKL. The CDR3 spells CASSPGRGPQPDTQYF. The CDR3 DNA reads TGCGCCAGCAGCCCGGGGAGGGGCCCCCAGCCGGATACGCAGTATTTT.

This clonotype was seen at least ten times. One end of the junction fails to match germline, which may point to a read error. The V call is TRBV7-6, the J call TRBJ2-7, with 8 bases that match TRBD2. This CDR3 has 13 amino acids. Germline V CDR1 and CDR2: SGHVS, FNYEAQ. CDR3 in DNA: TGTGCCAGCAGTTTAGCGGGAACCTACGAGCAGTACTTC. This sequence encodes CASSLAGTYEQYF.

This clonotype has ten or more counts. The J gene is TRBJ2-1, the V gene TRBV20-1; unclear D gene. Trimming removed 3 bases from V and 9 bases from J, with 15 bases in between. The germline V gene has CDR1 DFQATT and CDR2 SNEGSKA (reference sequence). This CDR3 has 13 residues. CDR3 sequence: CSASVMFVGEQFF. The CDR3 DNA follows: TGCAGTGCTAGTGTTATGTTTGTAGGTGAGCAGTTCTTC.

There are many counts of this clonotype. This chain's CDR3 is CATSRASGGWSSYNEQFF. The DNA of the CDR3 is TGTGCCACCAGCAGAGCCAGCGGGGGGTGGAGCTCCTACAATGAGCAGTTCTTC. The J gene is TRBJ2-1, the V gene TRBV15, with 9 bases identical to TRBD2. This CDR3 region has 18 residues. The germline V gene has CDR1 LNHNV and CDR2 YYDKDF (reference sequence). V lost 1 base and J lost 0; bases outside the gene matches: 7.

This clonotype was observed many times. The J gene is TRBJ1-2, the V gene TRBV15; 10 nucleotides align to TRBD1. The CDR3 spans 14 residues. Germline-derived CDR1 and CDR2 are LNHNV and YYDKDF (reference sequence). V trimming: 4 bases; J trimming: 6 bases; junction bases outside the gene matches: 5. CDR3 region: CATSKGTGEDGYTF. The CDR3 nucleotides read TGTGCCACCAGCAAAGGGACAGGGGAGGATGGCTACACCTTC. The full variable domain, in which reference TRBV15 and TRBJ1-2 provide the parts outside the CDR3, is DAMVIQNPRYQVTQFGKPVTLSCSQTLNHNVMYWYQQKSSQAPKLLFHYYDKDFNNEADTPDNFQSRRPNTSFCFLDIRSPGLGDTAMYLCATSKGTGEDGYTFGSGTRLTVV.

V gene TRBV18 combines with J gene TRBJ1-1; D perhaps matches TRBD1 (6 bases). This CDR3 has 14 residues. V lost 4 bases, J lost 1 base, and 10 bases lay in between. From germline, CDR1 is KGHSH and CDR2 LQKENI. CDR3 in amino acids: CASSRSGQNTEAFF. DNA of the CDR3: TGTGCCAGCTCACGATCGGGACAGAACACTGAAGCTTTCTTT.

This clonotype showed up many times. J is TRBJ1-4 and V is TRBV19, with a weak D call TRBD1 (5 bases). Germline V lookup: CDR1 LNHDA, CDR2 SQIVND (reference sequence). Trimming cost V 3 bases and J 5 bases, with 13 bases left between them. This CDR3 has 15 residues. The DNA for the CDR3 is TGTGCCAGTAGTATTCTGGGGGGTCCCAATGAAAAACTGTTTTTT. Its translation: CASSILGGPNEKLFF.

This clonotype was seen ten or more times. The J gene is TRBJ1-2, the V gene TRBV15; perhaps TRBD1 as D (5 bases). This CDR3 has 15 amino acids. Germline-derived CDR1 and CDR2 are LNHNV and YYDKDF (reference sequence). V lost 0 bases, J lost 8 bases, and 16 bases lay in between. Here the CDR3 DNA reads TGTGCCACCAGCAGAGACGGGCCGGGGGATTACGGCTACACCTTC. It is translated as CATSRDGPGDYGYTF.